This T cell receptor (beta chain) appears in the sequencing data of a study of low-dose radiotherapy and immunotherapy resistance in tumors. Turning to the study itself: Fractions of 0.5 Gy went to Cohort 1 every 2 weeks, totaling 6.5 Gy. A dose of 300 mg of oral aspirin was taken by patients daily for four cycles from cycle 1 day 1. A total of 13 Gy over 26 weeks was given to Cohort 2 as 1 Gy per fraction every two weeks.

Many counts were recorded for this clonotype. Documented time point: before trial treatment. Primers targeting TRAV and TRBV primed first-strand cDNA, covering alpha and beta chains. Both a constant-region primer and a V-primer adapter served to amplify TCRs across roughly 22 PCR cycles. TCRdb passed the reads through MiXCR, listing each CDR3 protein once. The sample lists more than 70,000 distinct CDR3 sequences, roughly 30% occurring once. The sample was PBMCs, taken before treatment. The TCR was taken from a female donor with ovarian cancer.

The CDR3 region has the DNA TGTGCCACCAGTGATGTGGGGGGGCGAAATCAGCCCCAGCATTTT. Its translation: CATSDVGGRNQPQHF. This chain uses TRBV24-1 with TRBJ1-5; possibly TRBD1 for D (6 bases). This CDR3 has 15 residues. Trimming removed 3 bases from V and 4 bases from J, with 12 bases in between. Germline CDR1 KGHDR, CDR2 SFDVKD.